This T cell receptor (beta chain) is from a study of T cells in Graves' hyperthyroidism and ophthalmopathy. As to this clonotype: Its cognate antigen is unknown.

Orbital computed tomography and thyroid ultrasound, together with serum TRAb and thyroxine and clinical symptoms, were used for diagnoses. Whole-study findings and limits: Blood also contained most expanded thyroid clonotypes above 0.001. The model predicted ophthalmopathy a median about 6.6 months before onset.

This CDR3 has 16 residues. V lost 4 bases and J lost 5, with 19 bases in between. CDR1 and CDR2 (germline): SGHRS, YFSETQ. Researchers amplified the TCR beta CDR3 regions from RNA transcripts. The primer set for the first-round RT-PCR of the TCR CDR3 was HTBI. MiXCR, run by TCRdb on the multiplex PCR reads, gives a single entry per CDR3 protein. Here the sample spans about 620,000 distinct CDR3 sequences, 16% being singletons. The material sequenced was blood. This chain links TRBV5-1 with TRBJ2-1, with D maybe TRBD2 (6 bases). This receptor was obtained from a woman aged 25 to 39 with Graves' hyperthyroidism. CDR3 sequence (DNA): TGCGCCAGCAGCCTCAACCCCGGGACTTATAACAATGAGCAGTTCTTC. It translates to CASSLNPGTYNNEQFF.